This TCR beta chain appears in the sequencing data of a study of blood T cell repertoires in COVID-19. Background on the study: Acute-phase and convalescent COVID-19 samples originated in the United States, Italy and Spain. Sample material is recorded as cDNA or gDNA derived from T cells, B-cell-depleted T cells, or PBMCs.

Study processing details: Amplification from reference gene primers served as the basis for estimated nucleated cell counts. Some clones are missing from TCRdb's copy, which holds only in-frame ones; the method was immunoSEQ multiplex PCR. That table supplies the V and J calls and clone size; D and trimming were determined from the DNA. The sample yields over 200,000 clones, around 84% seen once. This CDR3 contains 13 residues. Trimming cost V 4 bases and J 3 bases, with 11 bases left between them. In germline, CDR1 is SGHNT, CDR2 YYREEE (reference sequence). Sequencing was performed on peripheral blood. This clonotype was obtained from an elderly woman with active or convalescent COVID-19. The chain employs TRBV5-4 and TRBJ2-7; a weak D match, TRBD2 (5 bases). The CDR3 DNA reads as TGTGCCAGCAGCCCTGACGGACTCTACGAGCAGTACTTC. Encoded protein: CASSPDGLYEQYF.